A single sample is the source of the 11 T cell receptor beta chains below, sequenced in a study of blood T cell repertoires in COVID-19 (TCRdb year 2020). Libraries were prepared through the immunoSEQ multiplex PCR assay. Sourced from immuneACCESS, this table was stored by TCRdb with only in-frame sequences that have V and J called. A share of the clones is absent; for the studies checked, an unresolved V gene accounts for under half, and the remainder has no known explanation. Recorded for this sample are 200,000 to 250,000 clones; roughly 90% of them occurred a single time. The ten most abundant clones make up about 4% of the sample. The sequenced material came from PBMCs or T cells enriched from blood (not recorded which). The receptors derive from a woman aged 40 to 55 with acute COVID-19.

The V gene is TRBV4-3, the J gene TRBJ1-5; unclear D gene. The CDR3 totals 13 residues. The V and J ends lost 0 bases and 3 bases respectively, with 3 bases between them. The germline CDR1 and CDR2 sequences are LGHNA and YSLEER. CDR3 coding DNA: TGCGCCAGCAGCCAAGACCACAATCAGCCCCAGCATTTT. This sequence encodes CASSQDHNQPQHF.

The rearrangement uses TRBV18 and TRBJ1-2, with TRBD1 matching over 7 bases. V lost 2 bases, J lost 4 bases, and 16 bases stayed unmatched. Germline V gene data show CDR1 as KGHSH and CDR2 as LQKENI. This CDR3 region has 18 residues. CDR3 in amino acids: CASSPNPGGMGAPYGYTF. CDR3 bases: TGTGCCAGCTCACCAAATCCAGGGGGAATGGGCGCCCCCTATGGCTACACCTTC.

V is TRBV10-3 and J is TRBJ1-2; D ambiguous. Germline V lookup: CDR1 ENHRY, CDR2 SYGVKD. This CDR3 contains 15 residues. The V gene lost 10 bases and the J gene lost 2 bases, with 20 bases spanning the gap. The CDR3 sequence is CATRGLNAANYGYTF. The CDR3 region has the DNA TGTGCCACCCGGGGTCTCAACGCGGCCAACTATGGCTACACCTTC.

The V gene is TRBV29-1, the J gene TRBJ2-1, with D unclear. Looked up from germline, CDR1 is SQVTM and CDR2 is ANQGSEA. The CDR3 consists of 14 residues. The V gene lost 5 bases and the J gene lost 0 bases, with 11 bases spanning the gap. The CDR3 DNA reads TGCAGCGTTCCCGCCGGGTCCTCCTACAATGAGCAGTTCTTC. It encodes CSVPAGSSYNEQFF.

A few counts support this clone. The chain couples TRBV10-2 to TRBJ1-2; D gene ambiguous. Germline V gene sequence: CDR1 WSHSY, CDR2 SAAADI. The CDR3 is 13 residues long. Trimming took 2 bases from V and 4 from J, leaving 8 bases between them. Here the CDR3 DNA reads TGCGCCAGCAGTGAGCAGCGCTCCTATGGCTACACCTTC. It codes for CASSEQRSYGYTF.

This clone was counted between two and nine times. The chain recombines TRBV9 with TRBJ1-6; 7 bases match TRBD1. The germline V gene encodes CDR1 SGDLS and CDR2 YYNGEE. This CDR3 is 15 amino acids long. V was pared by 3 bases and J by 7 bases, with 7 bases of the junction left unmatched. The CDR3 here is CASSARTGVNSPLHF. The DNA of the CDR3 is TGTGCCAGCAGCGCGAGGACAGGTGTCAATTCACCCCTCCACTTT.

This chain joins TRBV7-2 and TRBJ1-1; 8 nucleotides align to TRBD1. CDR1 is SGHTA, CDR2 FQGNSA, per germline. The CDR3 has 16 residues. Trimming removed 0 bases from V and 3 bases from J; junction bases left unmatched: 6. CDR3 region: CASSLAVQGVDTEAFF. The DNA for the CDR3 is TGTGCCAGCAGCTTAGCTGTACAGGGGGTAGACACTGAAGCTTTCTTT.

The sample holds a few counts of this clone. The chain's CDR3 is CASRGQANTGELFF. The CDR3 region has the DNA TGTGCCAGCAGGGGACAGGCGAACACCGGGGAGCTGTTTTTT. The chain uses TRBV7-2 and TRBJ2-2, with 8 bases fitting TRBD1. The germline V gene encodes CDR1 SGHTA and CDR2 FQGNSA. With 6 bases clipped from V and 0 bases from J, the junction kept 0 bases outside the gene matches. The CDR3 spans 14 residues.

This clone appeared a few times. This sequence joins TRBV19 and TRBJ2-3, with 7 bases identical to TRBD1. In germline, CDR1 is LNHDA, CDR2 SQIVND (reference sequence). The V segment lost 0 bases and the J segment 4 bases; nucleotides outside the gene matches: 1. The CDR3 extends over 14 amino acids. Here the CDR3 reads CASSIDTGADTQYF. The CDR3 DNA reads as TGTGCCAGTAGTATAGATACAGGGGCAGATACGCAGTATTTT.

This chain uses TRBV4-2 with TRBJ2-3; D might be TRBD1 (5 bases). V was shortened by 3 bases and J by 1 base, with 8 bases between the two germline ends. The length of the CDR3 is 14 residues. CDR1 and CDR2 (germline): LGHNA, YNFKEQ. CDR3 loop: CASSHQQGTDTQYF. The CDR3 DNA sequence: TGTGCCAGCAGCCACCAACAGGGCACAGATACGCAGTATTTT.

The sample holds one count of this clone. The CDR3, as DNA: TGCAGCGTTGACAGGGGGTACGGCTACACCTTC. It encodes CSVDRGYGYTF. The V and J genes are TRBV29-1 and TRBJ1-2; 7 bases are a match to TRBD1. CDR3 length: 11 residues. V lost 3 bases and J lost 8; bases outside the gene matches: 3. CDR1 and CDR2 from the germline V gene are SQVTM and ANQGSEA.